This T cell receptor (beta chain) was obtained from a study of blood T cell repertoires in COVID-19. Whole-study context: Acute and convalescent COVID-19 specimens originated in the United States, Italy and Spain. PBMCs, B-cell-depleted T cells, or T cells were the source of the cDNA or gDNA that made up the material.

This CDR3 contains 14 residues. The ends were cut back, 8 bases at V and 7 bases at J, with 18 bases in the middle. Per the germline V gene, CDR1 is MNHEY and CDR2 is SVGAGI. The method was immunoSEQ multiplex PCR; TCRdb's version includes in-frame clones alone and lacks a portion of them. The sample includes under 250,000 clones, around 80% of them seen just once. The chain employs TRBV6-5 and TRBJ2-4; possibly TRBD1 for D (6 bases). The clonotype comes from a woman aged 70-85 years with acute or convalescent COVID-19. Specimen: peripheral blood. CDR3 nucleotide sequence: TGTGCCAGCCTCAGAAAGGGGGTTGGGAACATTCAGTACTTC. As protein: CASLRKGVGNIQYF.